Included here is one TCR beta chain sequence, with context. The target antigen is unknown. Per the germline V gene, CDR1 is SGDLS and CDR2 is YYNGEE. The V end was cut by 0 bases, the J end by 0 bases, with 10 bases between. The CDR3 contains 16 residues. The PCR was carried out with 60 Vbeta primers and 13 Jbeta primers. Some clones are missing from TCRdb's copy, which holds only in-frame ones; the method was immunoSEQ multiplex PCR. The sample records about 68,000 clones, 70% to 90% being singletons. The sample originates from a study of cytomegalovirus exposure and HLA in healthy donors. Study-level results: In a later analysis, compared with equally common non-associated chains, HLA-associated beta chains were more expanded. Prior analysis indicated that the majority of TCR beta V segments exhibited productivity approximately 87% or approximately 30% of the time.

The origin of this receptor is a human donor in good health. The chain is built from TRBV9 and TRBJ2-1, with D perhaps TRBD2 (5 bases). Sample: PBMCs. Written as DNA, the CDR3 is TGTGCCAGCAGCGTAGGAGAGCGGACCTCCTACAATGAGCAGTTCTTC. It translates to CASSVGERTSYNEQFF.